This T cell receptor beta chain was recorded in a study of cytomegalovirus exposure and HLA in healthy donors. Study results and limitations: As a later analysis showed, a missense DCLRE1C variant was linked to trimming of TCR beta V- and J-genes. Cytomegalovirus-associated TCR beta chains were listed, numbering 150 to 200.

Turning to this clone: The antigen remains undetermined.

Trimming removed 10 bases from V and 3 bases from J, with 13 bases in between. This CDR3 is 13 amino acids long. Per the germline V gene, CDR1 is WNHNN and CDR2 is SYGVQD (reference sequence). With 60 Vbeta and 13 Jbeta primers, the PCR was carried out. Only in-frame clones appear in the TCRdb table, and some are missing; sequencing was by immunoSEQ multiplex PCR. The data show about 150,000 clones, 77% seen once. Sequencing was done on a sample of PBMCs. The sequence came from a woman aged 25-40 years in good health and CMV-seropositive. V and J are TRBV10-1 and TRBJ1-5, with a tentative D call TRBD1 (6 bases). The CDR3: CATSTGINQPQHF. The CDR3 coding sequence is TGCGCCACCTCGACAGGAATCAATCAGCCCCAGCATTTT.